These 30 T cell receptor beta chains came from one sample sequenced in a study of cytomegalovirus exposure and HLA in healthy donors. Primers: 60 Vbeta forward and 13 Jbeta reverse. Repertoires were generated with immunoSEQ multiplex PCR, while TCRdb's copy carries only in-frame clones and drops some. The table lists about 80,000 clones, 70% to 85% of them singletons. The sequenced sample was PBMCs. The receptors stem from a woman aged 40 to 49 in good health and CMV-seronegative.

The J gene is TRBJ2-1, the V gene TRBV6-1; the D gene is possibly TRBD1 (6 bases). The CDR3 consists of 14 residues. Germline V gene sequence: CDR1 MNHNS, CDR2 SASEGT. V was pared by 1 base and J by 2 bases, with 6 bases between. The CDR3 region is CASSEGGPYNEQFF. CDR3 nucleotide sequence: TGTGCCAGCAGTGAAGGGGGGCCCTACAATGAGCAGTTCTTC.

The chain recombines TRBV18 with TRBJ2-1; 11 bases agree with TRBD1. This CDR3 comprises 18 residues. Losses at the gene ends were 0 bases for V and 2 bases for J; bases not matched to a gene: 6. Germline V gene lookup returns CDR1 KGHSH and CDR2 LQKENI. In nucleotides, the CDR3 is TGTGCCAGCTCACCACCGCGGGGACAGGGGGACCCCTACAATGAGCAGTTCTTC. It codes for CASSPPRGQGDPYNEQFF.

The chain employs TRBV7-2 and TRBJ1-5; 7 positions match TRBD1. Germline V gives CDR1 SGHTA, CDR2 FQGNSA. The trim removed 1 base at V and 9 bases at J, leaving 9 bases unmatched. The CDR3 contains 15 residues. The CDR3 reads CASSLGDRVRGPQHF. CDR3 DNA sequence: TGTGCCAGCAGCTTAGGCGACAGGGTCAGAGGGCCCCAGCATTTT.

CDR3 sequence: CATRYSGGKVGELFF. CDR3 bases: TGTGCCACTCGTTATAGCGGGGGGAAGGTCGGGGAGCTGTTTTTT. J is TRBJ2-2 and V is TRBV5-4; TRBD2 aligns across 10 bases. Trimming at V came to 9 bases and at J to 7 bases, leaving 12 bases not matched to a gene. In germline, CDR1 is SGHNT, CDR2 YYREEE (reference sequence). CDR3 length equals 15 residues.

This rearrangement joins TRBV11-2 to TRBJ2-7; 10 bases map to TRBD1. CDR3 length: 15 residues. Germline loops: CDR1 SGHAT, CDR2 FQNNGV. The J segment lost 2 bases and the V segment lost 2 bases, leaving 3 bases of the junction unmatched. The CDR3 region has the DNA TGTGCCAGCAGCTTACCGGGACAGGGGACCTACGAGCAGTACTTC. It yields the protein CASSLPGQGTYEQYF.

CDR3 sequence (DNA): TGTGCCTGGACTTCAGGGTCCGCCTTCTATGGCTACACCTTC. Its protein is CAWTSGSAFYGYTF. This rearrangement joins TRBV30 to TRBJ1-2, with D perhaps TRBD1 (5 bases). V dropped 4 bases and J dropped 4 bases, with 16 bases sitting between them. CDR1 is GTSNPN, CDR2 SVGIG, per germline (reference sequence). The CDR3 has 14 amino acids.

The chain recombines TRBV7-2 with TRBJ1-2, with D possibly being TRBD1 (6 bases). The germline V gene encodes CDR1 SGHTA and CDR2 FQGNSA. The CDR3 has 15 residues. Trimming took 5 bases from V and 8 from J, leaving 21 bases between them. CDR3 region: CASSPSGTPREGYTF. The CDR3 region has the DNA TGTGCCAGCAGCCCCAGCGGGACACCCCGAGAGGGCTACACCTTC.

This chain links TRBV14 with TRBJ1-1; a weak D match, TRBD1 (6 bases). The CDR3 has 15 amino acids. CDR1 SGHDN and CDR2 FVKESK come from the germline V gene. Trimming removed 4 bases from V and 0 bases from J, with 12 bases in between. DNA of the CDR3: TGTGCCAGCAGCCCTTTGACAGGCATGAACACTGAAGCTTTCTTT. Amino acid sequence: CASSPLTGMNTEAFF.

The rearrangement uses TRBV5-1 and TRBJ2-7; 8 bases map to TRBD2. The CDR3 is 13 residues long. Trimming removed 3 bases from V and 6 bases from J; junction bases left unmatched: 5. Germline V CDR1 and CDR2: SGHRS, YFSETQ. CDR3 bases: TGCGCCAGCAGCTCGGGGGGGGGCTTCGAGCAGTACTTC. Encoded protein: CASSSGGGFEQYF.

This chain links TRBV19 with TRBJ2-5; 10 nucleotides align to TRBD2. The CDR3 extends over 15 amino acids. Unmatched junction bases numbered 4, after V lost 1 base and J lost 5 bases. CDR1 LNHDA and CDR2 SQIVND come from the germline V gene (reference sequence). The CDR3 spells CASSIVASGSETQYF. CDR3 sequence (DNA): TGTGCCAGTAGTATAGTCGCTAGCGGGAGTGAGACCCAGTACTTC.

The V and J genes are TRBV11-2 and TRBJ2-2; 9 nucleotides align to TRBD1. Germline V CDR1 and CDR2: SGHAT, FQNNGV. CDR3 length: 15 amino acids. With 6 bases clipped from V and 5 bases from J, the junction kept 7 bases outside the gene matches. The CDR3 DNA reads TGTGCCAGCAGTTATGACAGGGGGAAGACCGGGGAGCTGTTTTTT. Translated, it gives CASSYDRGKTGELFF.

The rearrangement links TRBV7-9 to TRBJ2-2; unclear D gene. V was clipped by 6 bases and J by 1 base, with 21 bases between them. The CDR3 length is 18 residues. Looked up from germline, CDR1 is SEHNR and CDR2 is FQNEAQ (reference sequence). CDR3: CASRPNLATIKNTGELFF. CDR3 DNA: TGTGCCAGCAGACCCAATCTGGCCACGATAAAGAACACCGGGGAGCTGTTTTTT.

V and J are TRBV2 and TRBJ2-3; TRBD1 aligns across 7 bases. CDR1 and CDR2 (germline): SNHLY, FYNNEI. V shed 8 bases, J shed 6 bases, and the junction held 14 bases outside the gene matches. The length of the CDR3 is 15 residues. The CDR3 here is CASGRDSQLGDTQYF. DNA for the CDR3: TGTGCCAGCGGCCGGGACAGCCAACTCGGGGATACGCAGTATTTT. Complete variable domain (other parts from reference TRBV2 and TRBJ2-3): EPEVTQTPSHQVTQMGQEVILRCVPISNHLYFYWYRQILGQKVEFLVSFYNNEISEKSEIFDDQFSVERPDGSNFTLKIRSTKLEDSAMYFCASGRDSQLGDTQYFGPGTRLTVL.

CDR3 protein: CASSEGTGDNSPLHF. The CDR3 nucleotides read TGTGCCAGCAGTGAGGGGACAGGGGATAATTCACCCCTCCACTTT. The chain recombines TRBV6-4 with TRBJ1-6; the match to TRBD1 covers 10 bases. The CDR3 loop spans 15 amino acids. Germline V gives CDR1 MRHNA, CDR2 SNTAGT. Germline trimming cut 3 bases from V and 5 bases from J; bases unmatched to any gene: 1.

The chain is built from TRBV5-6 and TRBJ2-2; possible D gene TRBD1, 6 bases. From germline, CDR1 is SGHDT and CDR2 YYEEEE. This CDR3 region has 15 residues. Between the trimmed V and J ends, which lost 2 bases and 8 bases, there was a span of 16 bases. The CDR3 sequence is CASSLLTGPPGELFF. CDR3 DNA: TGTGCCAGCAGCTTATTGACAGGTCCTCCTGGGGAGCTGTTTTTT.

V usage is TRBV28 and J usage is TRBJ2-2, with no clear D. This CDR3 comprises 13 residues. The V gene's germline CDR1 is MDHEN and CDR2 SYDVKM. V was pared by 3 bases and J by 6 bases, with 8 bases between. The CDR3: CASSFPGAGELFF. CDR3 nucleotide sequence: TGTGCCAGCAGTTTCCCAGGTGCCGGGGAGCTGTTTTTT.

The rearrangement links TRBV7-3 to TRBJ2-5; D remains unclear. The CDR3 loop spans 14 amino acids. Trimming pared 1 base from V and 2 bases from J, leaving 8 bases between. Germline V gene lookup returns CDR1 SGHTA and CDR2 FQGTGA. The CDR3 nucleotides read TGTGCCAGCAGCTTAATGGGCCCACAAGAGACCCAGTACTTC. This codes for CASSLMGPQETQYF.

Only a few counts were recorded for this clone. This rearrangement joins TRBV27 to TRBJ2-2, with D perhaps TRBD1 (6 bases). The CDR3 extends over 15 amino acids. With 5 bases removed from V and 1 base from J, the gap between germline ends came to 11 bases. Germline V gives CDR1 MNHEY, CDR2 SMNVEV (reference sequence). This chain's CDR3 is CASSQQGRNTGELFF. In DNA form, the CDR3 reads TGTGCCAGCAGTCAACAGGGTCGGAACACCGGGGAGCTGTTTTTT.

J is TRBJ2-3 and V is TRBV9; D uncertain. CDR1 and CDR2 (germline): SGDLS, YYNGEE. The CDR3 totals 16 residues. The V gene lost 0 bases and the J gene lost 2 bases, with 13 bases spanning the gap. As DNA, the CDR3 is TGTGCCAGCAGCGTAGGTGCAAACCTAAACACAGATACGCAGTATTTT. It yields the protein CASSVGANLNTDTQYF.

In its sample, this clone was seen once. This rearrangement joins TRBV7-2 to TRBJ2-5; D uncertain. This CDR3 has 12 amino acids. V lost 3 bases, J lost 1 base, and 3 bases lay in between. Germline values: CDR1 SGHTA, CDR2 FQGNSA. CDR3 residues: CASSFGQETQYF. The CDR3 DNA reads TGTGCCAGCAGCTTCGGCCAAGAGACCCAGTACTTC. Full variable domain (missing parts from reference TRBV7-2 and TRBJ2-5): GAGVSQSPSNKVTEKGKDVELRCDPISGHTALYWYRQSLGQGLEFLIYFQGNSAPDKSGLPSDRFSAERTGGSVSTLTIQRTQQEDSAVYLCASSFGQETQYFGPGTRLLVL.

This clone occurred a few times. The CDR3 DNA is TGTGCCAGCAGCTTCCAGCGGACGGAGACCCAGTACTTC. Its translation is CASSFQRTETQYF. The chain is built from TRBV7-6 and TRBJ2-5, with D perhaps TRBD2 (5 bases). Germline V lookup: CDR1 SGHVS, CDR2 FNYEAQ. There are 13 residues in the CDR3. V shed 3 bases and J shed 5 bases, with 10 bases lying between them.

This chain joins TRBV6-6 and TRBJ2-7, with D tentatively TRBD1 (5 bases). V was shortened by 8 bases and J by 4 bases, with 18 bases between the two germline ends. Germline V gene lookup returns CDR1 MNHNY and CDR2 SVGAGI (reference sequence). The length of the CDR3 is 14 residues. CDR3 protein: CASLGLAGPYEQYF. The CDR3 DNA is TGTGCCAGCCTAGGGCTGGCAGGGCCTTACGAGCAGTACTTC.

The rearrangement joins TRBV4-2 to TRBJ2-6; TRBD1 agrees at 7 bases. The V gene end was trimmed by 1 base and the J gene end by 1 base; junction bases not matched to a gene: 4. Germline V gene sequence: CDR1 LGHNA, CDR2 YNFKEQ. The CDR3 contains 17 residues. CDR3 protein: CASSQAGQSSGANVLTF. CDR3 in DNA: TGTGCCAGCAGCCAAGCGGGACAGTCATCTGGGGCCAACGTCCTGACTTTC.

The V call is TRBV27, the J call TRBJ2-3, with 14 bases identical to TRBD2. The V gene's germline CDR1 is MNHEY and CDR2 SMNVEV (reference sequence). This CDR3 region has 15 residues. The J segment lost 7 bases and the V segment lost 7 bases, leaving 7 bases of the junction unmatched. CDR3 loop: CASTPGLAGVHTQYF. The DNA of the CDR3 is TGTGCCAGCACCCCGGGACTAGCGGGAGTGCATACGCAGTATTTT.

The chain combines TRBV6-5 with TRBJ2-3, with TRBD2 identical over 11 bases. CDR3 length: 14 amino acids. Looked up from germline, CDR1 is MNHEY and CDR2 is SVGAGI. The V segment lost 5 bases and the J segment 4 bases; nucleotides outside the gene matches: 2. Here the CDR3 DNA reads TGTGCCAGCAGTCTGGGACTAGCGGCAGATACGCAGTATTTT. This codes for CASSLGLAADTQYF.

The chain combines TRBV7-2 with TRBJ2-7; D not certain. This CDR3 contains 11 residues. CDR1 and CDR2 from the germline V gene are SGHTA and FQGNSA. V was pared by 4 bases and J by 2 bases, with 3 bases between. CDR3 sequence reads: CASSSAYEQYF. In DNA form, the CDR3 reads TGTGCCAGCAGCTCTGCCTACGAGCAGTACTTC.

CDR3 sequence: CASRATADNTEAFF. Written as DNA, the CDR3 is TGTGCCAGCAGGGCGACAGCTGACAACACTGAAGCTTTCTTT. The chain uses TRBV27 and TRBJ1-1; D is possibly TRBD1 (5 bases). Trimming left V 6 bases short and J 2 bases short, with 13 bases between. The CDR3 extends over 14 amino acids. Germline-derived CDR1 and CDR2 are MNHEY and SMNVEV (reference sequence).

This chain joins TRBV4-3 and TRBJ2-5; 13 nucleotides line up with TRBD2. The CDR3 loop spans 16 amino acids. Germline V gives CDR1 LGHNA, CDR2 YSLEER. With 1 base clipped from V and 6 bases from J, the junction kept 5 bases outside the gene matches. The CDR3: CASSQALAGGSKTQYF. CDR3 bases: TGCGCCAGCAGCCAAGCACTAGCGGGAGGGTCGAAGACCCAGTACTTC.

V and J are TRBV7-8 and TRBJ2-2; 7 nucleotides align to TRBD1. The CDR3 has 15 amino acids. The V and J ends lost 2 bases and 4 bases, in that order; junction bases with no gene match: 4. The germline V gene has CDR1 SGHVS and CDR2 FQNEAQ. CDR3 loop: CASSLLQGPTGELFF. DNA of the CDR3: TGTGCCAGCAGCTTATTACAGGGGCCCACCGGGGAGCTGTTTTTT.

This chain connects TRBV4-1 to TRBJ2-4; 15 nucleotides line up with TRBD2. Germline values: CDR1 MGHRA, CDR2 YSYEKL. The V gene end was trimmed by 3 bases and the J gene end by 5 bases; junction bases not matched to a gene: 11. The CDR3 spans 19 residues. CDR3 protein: CASSHRGTSGRRRENIQYF. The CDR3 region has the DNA TGCGCCAGCAGCCATCGAGGGACTAGCGGGAGGAGGCGGGAAAACATTCAGTACTTC.